The 18 T cell receptor beta chains below all came from one sample that was sequenced in a study of T-cell reconstitution after alpha-beta-depleted transplantation in children. The authors prepared the TCRbeta library with unique molecular identifiers. TCRdb reprocessed the PCR reads via MiXCR and lists one record per CDR3 protein. Of over 200,000 distinct CDR3 sequences listed, approximately 9.5% were seen once; the top ten hold about 6.2%. The sequencing here drew on PBMCs from the stem cell graft donor, taken from the stem cell graft. These receptors all stem from a human donor who donated a stem cell graft to a child with acute lymphoblastic leukemia.

This clonotype was observed at least ten times. CDR3 sequence reads: CASSSASGGQETQYF. Here the CDR3 DNA reads TGTGCCAGCAGCTCTGCTAGCGGGGGACAAGAGACCCAGTACTTC. J is TRBJ2-5 and V is TRBV12-3 or TRBV12-4, with TRBD2 matching 10 bases. The CDR3 contains 15 residues. The junction had 6 bases not matched to a gene; V was cut back by 6 bases and J by 2 bases.

The chain joins TRBV5-1 to TRBJ2-1; TRBD2 aligns across 10 bases. The CDR3 loop spans 15 amino acids. J gave up 3 bases and V 3 bases, and 3 bases lay outside the gene matches. Germline V gene lookup returns CDR1 SGHRS and CDR2 YFSETQ. DNA of the CDR3: TGCGCCAGCAGCTATAGCGGGGGGAGCTACAATGAGCAGTTCTTC. Its translation is CASSYSGGSYNEQFF.

In this sample, this clonotype turned up a few times. The V and J genes are TRBV20-1 and TRBJ1-1, with TRBD1 as a possible D gene (5 bases). Germline V lookup: CDR1 DFQATT, CDR2 SNEGSKA (reference sequence). Trimming removed 5 bases from V and 5 bases from J, with 12 bases in between. The CDR3 contains 12 residues. The CDR3 spells CSAGAQGTEAFF. Written as DNA, the CDR3 is TGCAGTGCTGGGGCGCAGGGTACTGAAGCTTTCTTT.

This clonotype was seen only a few times. V usage is TRBV15 and J usage is TRBJ2-7; D is unclear. The ends were cut back, 1 base at V and 1 base at J, with 11 bases in the middle. The CDR3 length is 15 residues. Germline V gene lookup returns CDR1 LNHNV and CDR2 YYDKDF (reference sequence). This CDR3 reads CATSRVGIGSYEQYF. The CDR3 DNA follows: TGTGCCACCAGCAGAGTAGGGATAGGTTCCTACGAGCAGTACTTC.

This clonotype showed up just a few times. The chain combines TRBV27 with TRBJ1-2; D is unresolved. V dropped 6 bases and J dropped 1 base, with 12 bases sitting between them. The germline V gene has CDR1 MNHEY and CDR2 SMNVEV (reference sequence). There are 14 residues in the CDR3. CDR3 sequence: CASRLGNLNYGYTF. CDR3 nucleotides: TGTGCCAGCAGACTAGGGAACCTTAACTATGGCTACACCTTC.

This clonotype was observed a handful of times. For the CDR3, the DNA is TGTGCCAGCAGGGCCATCAGGGGACGGGGACCCCTCCACTTT. Its protein product is CASRAIRGRGPLHF. V is TRBV12-3 or TRBV12-4 and J is TRBJ1-6; TRBD1 is a possible D gene (6 bases). Between the trimmed V and J ends, which lost 6 bases and 12 bases, there was a span of 18 bases. The CDR3 runs 14 residues.

This clonotype was seen a handful of times. The J gene is TRBJ1-2, the V gene TRBV2, with D possibly being TRBD1 (5 bases). V was trimmed by 4 bases and J by 7 bases, leaving 13 bases between them. Germline CDR1 SNHLY, CDR2 FYNNEI. The CDR3 is made up of 13 amino acids. CDR3 sequence: CASSAGRSSGYTF. Written as DNA, the CDR3 is TGTGCCAGCAGTGCGGGGCGTTCGTCTGGCTACACCTTC.

This clonotype was seen ten or more times. The V gene is TRBV7-9, the J gene TRBJ2-3; possible D gene TRBD1, 7 bases. The CDR3 runs 14 residues. CDR1 and CDR2 (germline): SEHNR, FQNEAQ (reference sequence). V gave up 5 bases and J gave up 6 bases, with 15 bases separating them. The chain's CDR3 is CASSRDSGGDTQYF. CDR3 bases: TGTGCCAGCAGCCGGGACTCAGGGGGGGATACGCAGTATTTT.

This clonotype appeared many times. This chain joins TRBV6-2 or TRBV6-3 and TRBJ1-6; the match to TRBD1 covers 10 bases. V lost 6 bases to trimming and J lost 2 bases; unmatched junction nucleotides: 4. Germline V gene sequence: CDR1 MNHEY, CDR2 SVGEGT. The CDR3 length is 16 residues. The CDR3 DNA sequence: TGTGCCAGCAGATCCGGACAGGGGGCCTATAATTCACCCCTCCACTTT. This codes for CASRSGQGAYNSPLHF.

This clonotype is labeled as medium-sized (0.01 to 0.1%). The V call is TRBV13, the J call TRBJ1-2; no clear D. Germline CDR1 PRHDT, CDR2 FYEKMQ (reference sequence). The CDR3 extends over 16 amino acids. Trimming shortened V by 6 bases and J by 3 bases, and 20 bases separated the two germline ends. The CDR3 DNA follows: TGTGCCAGCAGTTCCCCCTCTGGGAGGAGACACTATGGCTACACCTTC. Translated, it gives CASSSPSGRRHYGYTF.

This clonotype has more than one count but fewer than ten. The chain joins TRBV20-1 to TRBJ1-5; D not resolved. Trimming removed 3 bases at V and 1 base at J, with 4 bases between. Germline CDR1 DFQATT, CDR2 SNEGSKA (reference sequence). The length of the CDR3 is 12 residues. CDR3 sequence reads: CSASNSNQPQHF. CDR3 bases: TGCAGTGCTAGCAACAGCAATCAGCCCCAGCATTTT.

This clonotype was seen at least ten times. This chain links TRBV11-3 with TRBJ2-3; unclear D gene. CDR1 SGHNT and CDR2 YENEEA come from the germline V gene. The CDR3 sequence is 17 residues long. V was pared by 1 base and J by 2 bases, with 16 bases between. CDR3 sequence (DNA): TGTGCCAGCAGCTTAGGGGGATACGCGAGTCCCACAGATACGCAGTATTTT. Its translation is CASSLGGYASPTDTQYF.

This clonotype was seen only a few times. The chain combines TRBV7-2 with TRBJ2-7; D remains ambiguous. Trimming removed 5 bases from V and 3 bases from J, with 8 bases in between. Germline CDR1 is SGHTA and CDR2 is FQGNSA. The CDR3 contains 12 residues. The CDR3 DNA reads TGTGCCAGCAGCCCCCCCCACTACGAGCAGTACTTC. Translating it yields CASSPPHYEQYF.

The V gene is TRBV10-3, the J gene TRBJ1-5; 7 nucleotides agree with TRBD1. Germline-derived CDR1 and CDR2 are ENHRY and SYGVKD. The CDR3 length is 14 residues. The J segment lost 6 bases and the V segment lost 5 bases, leaving 7 bases of the junction unmatched. The CDR3 DNA reads as TGTGCCATCAGTCTACAGGGGTACGGTCAGCCCCAGCATTTT. Its protein is CAISLQGYGQPQHF.

In its sample, this clonotype was seen many times. The chain combines TRBV6-1 with TRBJ1-1, with D uncertain. Trimming took 6 bases from V and 0 from J, leaving 17 bases between them. Germline CDR1 is MNHNS and CDR2 is SASEGT. This CDR3 has 16 residues. The CDR3 reads CASSRPTTLMNTEAFF. The CDR3 DNA sequence: TGTGCCAGCAGCAGACCGACAACGCTTATGAACACTGAAGCTTTCTTT.

This clonotype was counted only a few times. The chain carries TRBV7-9 and TRBJ2-7, with 8 bases lining up with TRBD1. This CDR3 has 16 residues. The germline V gene encodes CDR1 SEHNR and CDR2 FQNEAQ (reference sequence). V dropped 1 base and J dropped 4; count of bases not matched to a gene: 9. CDR3 coding DNA: TGTGCCAGCAGCTTAGTCGAGTCAGGGGGCGATTACGAGCAGTACTTC. Translating gives CASSLVESGGDYEQYF.

The chain links TRBV5-1 to TRBJ2-2, with 7 bases aligning to TRBD1. The V segment lost 1 base and the J segment 3 bases; nucleotides outside the gene matches: 6. The CDR3 is 16 residues long. The germline V gene encodes CDR1 SGHRS and CDR2 YFSETQ. The chain's CDR3 is CASSLIGGTDTGELFF. As DNA, the CDR3 is TGCGCCAGCAGCTTGATAGGGGGCACGGACACCGGGGAGCTGTTTTTT.

The table lists this clonotype with a few counts. The chain joins TRBV5-1 to TRBJ2-7; tentatively, D is TRBD1 (5 bases). Trimming took off 0 bases at V and 5 bases at J, with 18 bases between the two ends. Germline CDR1 is SGHRS and CDR2 is YFSETQ. The CDR3 has 16 amino acids. In DNA, the CDR3 is TGCGCCAGCAGCTTGGAGGTTTGGCAGGGCCGGCACGAGCAGTACTTC. It encodes CASSLEVWQGRHEQYF.